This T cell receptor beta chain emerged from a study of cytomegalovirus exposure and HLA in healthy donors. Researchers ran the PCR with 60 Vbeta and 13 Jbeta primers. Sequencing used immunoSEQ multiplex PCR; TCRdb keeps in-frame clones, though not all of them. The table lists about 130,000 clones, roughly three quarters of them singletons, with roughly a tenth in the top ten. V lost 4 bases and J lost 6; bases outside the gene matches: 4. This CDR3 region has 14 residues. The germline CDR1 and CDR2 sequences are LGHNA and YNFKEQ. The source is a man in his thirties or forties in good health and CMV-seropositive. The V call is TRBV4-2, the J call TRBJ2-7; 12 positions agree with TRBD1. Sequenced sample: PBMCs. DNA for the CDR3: TGTGCCAGCAGCCTCGGGACAGGGGGCGGCGAGCAGTACTTC. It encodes CASSLGTGGGEQYF.